This T cell receptor beta chain was documented in a study of T cell changes during pregnancy in multiple sclerosis. Measured with immunoSEQ multiplex PCR; TCRdb has only the in-frame clones, and not every one. The table shows 84,000 or so clones, with about 94% occurring only once. In germline, CDR1 is MNHNS, CDR2 SASEGT. Losses at the gene ends were 7 bases for V and 9 bases for J; bases not matched to a gene: 8. The CDR3 covers 13 residues. The TCR comes from a female donor with multiple sclerosis, enrolled in a pregnancy study. The specimen was peripheral blood, collected in the third trimester of pregnancy. The chain uses TRBV6-1 and TRBJ2-1; TRBD1 agrees at 8 bases. CDR3 region: CASNLMTGVEQFF. In nucleotides, the CDR3 is TGTGCCAGCAACCTCATGACAGGGGTTGAGCAGTTCTTC.